Below, one TCR beta chain is given with its context. Its antigen is as yet unknown. This record comes from a study of response to subunit inactivated influenza vaccine. TCRdb called the RT-PCR reads again in MiXCR, with one record for every CDR3 protein. There are about 700,000 distinct CDR3 sequences in the sample; 14% occur only once, and around 6.5% lies in the top ten. General observations from the study: Authors suggested that a seasonal influenza vaccination recruits few new T cells each time.

CDR3 length: 14 residues. Germline V lookup: CDR1 SGHDT, CDR2 YYEEEE. The V end lost 4 bases, the J end lost 9 bases, and 17 bases lay between the germline ends. The sequence derives from a man aged 50 or older who received an inactivated influenza vaccine. The chain employs TRBV5-6 and TRBJ2-1; D might be TRBD1 (6 bases). The sequencing used PBMCs from blood, collected less than 15 days before vaccination. CDR3 nucleotide sequence: TGTGCCAGCAGCCCGGTGGCAGGGGCGGGTGAGCAGTTCTTC. Protein product: CASSPVAGAGEQFF.